The 17 T cell receptor beta chains presented below share a single source sample, sequenced in a study of T-cell reconstitution after alpha-beta-depleted transplantation in children. Construction of the TCRbeta library involved unique molecular identifiers. MiXCR, run by TCRdb on the PCR reads, gives a single entry per CDR3 protein. The repertoire holds 700,000 to 950,000 distinct CDR3 sequences, with 16% as singletons. The sequencing used PBMCs, mostly from graft donor cells, collected 360 days after TCRalphabeta/CD19-depleted stem cell transplant. These receptors were obtained from a male patient aged 5 to 17 who had a stem cell transplant for acute lymphoblastic leukemia, so the T cells may come from the graft donor.

This sequence joins TRBV20-1 and TRBJ2-4, with 12 bases that match TRBD2. With V trimmed by 6 bases and J by 0 bases, 9 bases remained unmatched. Germline loops: CDR1 DFQATT, CDR2 SNEGSKA (reference sequence). The CDR3 consists of 17 residues. CDR3 DNA: TGCAGTGCAACACTAGCGGGAGGACCCCTAGCCAAAAACATTCAGTACTTC. Its protein is CSATLAGGPLAKNIQYF.

The genes are TRBV13 and TRBJ1-2; D gene uncertain. The length of the CDR3 is 19 residues. CDR1 PRHDT and CDR2 FYEKMQ come from the germline V gene (reference sequence). Trimming removed 4 bases from V and 3 bases from J, with 27 bases in between. The CDR3 here is CASSSLGINLQGHYYGYTF. For the CDR3, the DNA is TGTGCCAGCAGCTCCCTTGGTATTAATCTACAAGGGCATTACTATGGCTACACCTTC.

There are a few counts of this clonotype. This chain links TRBV9 with TRBJ2-5, with 8 positions matching TRBD2. CDR1 is SGDLS, CDR2 YYNGEE, per germline. CDR3 length: 15 amino acids. V lost 5 bases to trimming and J lost 1 base; unmatched junction nucleotides: 7. The CDR3 region is CASRFPLAVQETQYF. The CDR3 DNA sequence: TGTGCCAGCAGATTTCCACTAGCGGTCCAAGAGACCCAGTACTTC.

This clonotype was seen only a few times. The chain has TRBV20-1 and TRBJ2-1; the match to TRBD2 covers 9 bases. The CDR3 totals 14 residues. V dropped 4 bases and J dropped 5; count of bases not matched to a gene: 6. Per germline, CDR1 DFQATT and CDR2 SNEGSKA (reference sequence). This CDR3 is CSAIIAGAHNEQFF. CDR3 DNA sequence: TGCAGTGCTATTATAGCGGGAGCTCACAATGAGCAGTTCTTC.

A single count supports this clonotype. V usage is TRBV7-9 and J usage is TRBJ1-2; no clear D. The CDR3 extends over 13 amino acids. Trimming removed 1 base at V and 7 bases at J, with 10 bases between. Germline V gene lookup returns CDR1 SEHNR and CDR2 FQNEAQ (reference sequence). This CDR3 reads CASSLGVEGGYTF. CDR3 bases: TGTGCCAGCAGCTTAGGGGTTGAGGGTGGCTACACCTTC.

J is TRBJ2-1 and V is TRBV5-1, with TRBD2 identical over 9 bases. Trimming took 5 bases from V and 7 from J; bases not matched to a gene: 13. The CDR3 is 16 amino acids. Germline V CDR1 and CDR2: SGHRS, YFSETQ. CDR3 DNA sequence: TGCGCCAGCAGTGCAGCTCTAGCGGGGAAAGGGAATGAGCAGTTCTTC. Translating gives CASSAALAGKGNEQFF.

The chain employs TRBV7-9 and TRBJ1-2; D is undetermined. V lost 5 bases, J lost 2 bases, and 9 bases lay in between. This CDR3 contains 13 residues. Germline V gene sequence: CDR1 SEHNR, CDR2 FQNEAQ (reference sequence). The CDR3: CASSPGFNYGYTF. The DNA of the CDR3 is TGTGCCAGCAGCCCGGGTTTCAACTATGGCTACACCTTC.

The table lists this clonotype with many counts. The chain combines TRBV5-1 with TRBJ2-7; D may be TRBD1 (5 bases). CDR1 and CDR2 from the germline V gene are SGHRS and YFSETQ. Between the trimmed V and J ends, which lost 5 bases and 5 bases, there was a span of 8 bases. The CDR3 length is 11 residues. The CDR3 nucleotides are TGCGCCAGCAGGCAGGGTCACGAGCAGTACTTC. Residues: CASRQGHEQYF.

The rearrangement joins TRBV7-3 to TRBJ2-2; 9 bases agree with TRBD2. Losses at the gene ends were 6 bases for V and 1 base for J; bases not matched to a gene: 6. CDR1 SGHTA and CDR2 FQGTGA come from the germline V gene. The CDR3 is 16 amino acids. This chain's CDR3 is CASSHISGRNTGELFF. DNA of the CDR3: TGTGCCAGCAGTCACATTAGCGGGAGGAACACCGGGGAGCTGTTTTTT.

In its sample, this clonotype was seen a few times. The gene calls are TRBV27 and TRBJ2-2; D not resolved. The CDR3 sequence is 16 residues long. Trimming took off 5 bases at V and 2 bases at J, with 15 bases between the two ends. Germline loops: CDR1 MNHEY, CDR2 SMNVEV (reference sequence). The DNA of the CDR3 is TGTGCCAGCAGTCCATTTGGGCCGGCCAACACCGGGGAGCTGTTTTTT. Its translation: CASSPFGPANTGELFF.

The chain recombines TRBV6-5 with TRBJ2-3; 9 bases agree with TRBD2. V trimming: 9 bases; J trimming: 2 bases; junction bases outside the gene matches: 12. Germline assignment: CDR1 MNHEY and CDR2 SVGAGI. The CDR3 extends over 16 amino acids. CDR3 nucleotide sequence: TGTGCCAGTCGTTATAGCGGGAGCCATCTCACAGATACGCAGTATTTT. It specifies CASRYSGSHLTDTQYF.

A single count supports this clonotype. The chain is built from TRBV29-1 and TRBJ1-3; maybe TRBD1 (6 bases). This CDR3 comprises 15 residues. In germline, CDR1 is SQVTM, CDR2 ANQGSEA. The V and J ends lost 7 bases and 0 bases respectively, with 16 bases between them. CDR3 loop: CSANSGGRSGNTIYF. The CDR3 DNA reads TGCAGCGCCAACTCCGGGGGCCGCTCTGGAAACACCATATATTTT.

This clonotype was recorded a few times. The CDR3 here is CASRTPNSPLHF. In DNA, the CDR3 is TGTGCCAGCCGCACTCCCAATTCACCCCTCCACTTT. The chain uses TRBV18 and TRBJ1-6; no firm D call. Trimming stripped 8 bases from V and 7 bases from J, with 9 bases between. Germline V gene sequence: CDR1 KGHSH, CDR2 LQKENI. The CDR3 consists of 12 residues.

The V gene is TRBV15, the J gene TRBJ2-7; 8 bases are shared with TRBD1. Looked up from germline, CDR1 is LNHNV and CDR2 is YYDKDF (reference sequence). The CDR3 runs to 13 residues. V trimming: 5 bases; J trimming: 1 base; junction bases outside the gene matches: 1. In DNA form, the CDR3 reads TGTGCCACCAGCGGGGACAGGTCCTACGAGCAGTACTTC. Translated: CATSGDRSYEQYF.

This clonotype came up many times. As DNA, the CDR3 is TGCGCCAGCAGTCTTCGGACTACCCGGTGGGAGCAGTACTTC. Protein sequence: CASSLRTTRWEQYF. The V gene is TRBV10-2, the J gene TRBJ2-7; a weak D match, TRBD2 (6 bases). Germline loops: CDR1 WSHSY, CDR2 SAAADI. Trimming cost V 5 bases and J 7 bases, with 18 bases left between them. The CDR3 length is 14 residues.

V gene TRBV3-1 combines with J gene TRBJ2-1, with 8 nucleotides matching TRBD1. Trimming cost V 6 bases and J 4 bases; bases outside gene matches: 14. The CDR3 loop spans 17 amino acids. CDR1 LGHDT and CDR2 YNNKEL come from the germline V gene (reference sequence). DNA of the CDR3: TGTGCCAGCAGATACAAGAAGGACAGGGTGGATTACAATGAGCAGTTCTTC. Its protein product is CASRYKKDRVDYNEQFF.

The chain has TRBV5-1 and TRBJ2-7; 10 bases are a match to TRBD2. The CDR3 length is 17 residues. Germline trimming cut 0 bases from V and 0 bases from J; bases unmatched to any gene: 6. Germline V CDR1 and CDR2: SGHRS, YFSETQ. CDR3 protein: CASSLVPAGGISYEQYF. The DNA of the CDR3 is TGCGCCAGCAGCTTGGTTCCAGCGGGAGGGATCTCCTACGAGCAGTACTTC.